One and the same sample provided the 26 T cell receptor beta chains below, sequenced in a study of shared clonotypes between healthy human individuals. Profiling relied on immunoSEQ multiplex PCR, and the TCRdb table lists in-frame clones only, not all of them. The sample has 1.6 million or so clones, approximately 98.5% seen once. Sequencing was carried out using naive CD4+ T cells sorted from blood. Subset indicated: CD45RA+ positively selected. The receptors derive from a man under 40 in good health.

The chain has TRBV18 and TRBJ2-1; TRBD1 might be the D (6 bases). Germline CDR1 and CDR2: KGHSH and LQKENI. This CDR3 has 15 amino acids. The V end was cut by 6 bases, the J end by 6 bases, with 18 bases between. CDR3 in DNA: TGTGCCAGCTCGCGGGTACAGGGATTGGGCAATGAGCAGTTCTTC. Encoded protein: CASSRVQGLGNEQFF.

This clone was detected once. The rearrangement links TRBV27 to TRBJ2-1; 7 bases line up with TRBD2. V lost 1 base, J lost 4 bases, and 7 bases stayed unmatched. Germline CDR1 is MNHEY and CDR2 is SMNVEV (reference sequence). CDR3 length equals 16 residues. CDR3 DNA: TGTGCCAGCAGTTTATATGCGGGAGCGGGGTACAATGAGCAGTTCTTC. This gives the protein CASSLYAGAGYNEQFF.

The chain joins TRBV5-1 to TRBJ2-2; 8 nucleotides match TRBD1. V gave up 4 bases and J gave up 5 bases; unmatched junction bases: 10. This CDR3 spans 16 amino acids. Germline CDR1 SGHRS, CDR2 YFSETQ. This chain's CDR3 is CASSTGTGQVTGELFF. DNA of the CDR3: TGCGCCAGCAGCACCGGGACAGGCCAGGTTACCGGGGAGCTGTTTTTT.

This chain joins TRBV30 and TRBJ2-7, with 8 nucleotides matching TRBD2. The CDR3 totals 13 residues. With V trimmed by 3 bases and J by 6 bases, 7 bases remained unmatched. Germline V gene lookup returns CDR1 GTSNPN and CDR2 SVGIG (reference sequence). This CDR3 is CAWSGGLVGEQYF. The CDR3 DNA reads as TGTGCCTGGAGCGGGGGACTAGTAGGCGAGCAGTACTTC.

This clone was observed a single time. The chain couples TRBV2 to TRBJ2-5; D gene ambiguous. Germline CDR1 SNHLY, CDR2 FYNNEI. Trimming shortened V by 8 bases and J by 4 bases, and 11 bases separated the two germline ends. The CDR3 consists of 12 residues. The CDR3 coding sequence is TGTGCCAGCCTAAGGACGCCAGAGACCCAGTACTTC. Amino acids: CASLRTPETQYF.

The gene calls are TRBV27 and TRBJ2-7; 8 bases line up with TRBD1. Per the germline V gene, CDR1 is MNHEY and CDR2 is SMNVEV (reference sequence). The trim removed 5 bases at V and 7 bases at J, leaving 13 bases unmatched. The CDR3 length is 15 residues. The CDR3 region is CASSLHSDRAREQYF. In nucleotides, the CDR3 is TGTGCCAGCAGTCTCCACTCGGACAGGGCTAGGGAGCAGTACTTC.

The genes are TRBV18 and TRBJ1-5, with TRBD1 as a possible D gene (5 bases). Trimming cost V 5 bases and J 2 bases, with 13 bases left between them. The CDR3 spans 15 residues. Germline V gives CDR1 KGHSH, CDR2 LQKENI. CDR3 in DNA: TGTGCCAGCTCATCGGGACCCCACGGCAATCAGCCCCAGCATTTT. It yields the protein CASSSGPHGNQPQHF.

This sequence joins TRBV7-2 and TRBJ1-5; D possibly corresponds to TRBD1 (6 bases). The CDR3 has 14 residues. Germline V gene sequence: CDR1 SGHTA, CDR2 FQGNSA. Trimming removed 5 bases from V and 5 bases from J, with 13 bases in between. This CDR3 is CASSIVTGYQPQHF. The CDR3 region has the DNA TGTGCCAGCAGCATAGTTACAGGGTATCAGCCCCAGCATTTT. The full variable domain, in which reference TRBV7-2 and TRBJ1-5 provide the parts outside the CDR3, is GAGVSQSPSNKVTEKGKDVELRCDPISGHTALYWYRQSLGQGLEFLIYFQGNSAPDKSGLPSDRFSAERTGGSVSTLTIQRTQQEDSAVYLCASSIVTGYQPQHFGDGTRLSIL.

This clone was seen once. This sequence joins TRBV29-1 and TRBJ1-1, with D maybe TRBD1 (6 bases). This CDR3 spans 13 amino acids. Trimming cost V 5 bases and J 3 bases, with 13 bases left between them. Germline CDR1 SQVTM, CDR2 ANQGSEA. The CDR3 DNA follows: TGCAGCGTTATACAGGGAGTGGACACTGAAGCTTTCTTT. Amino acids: CSVIQGVDTEAFF.

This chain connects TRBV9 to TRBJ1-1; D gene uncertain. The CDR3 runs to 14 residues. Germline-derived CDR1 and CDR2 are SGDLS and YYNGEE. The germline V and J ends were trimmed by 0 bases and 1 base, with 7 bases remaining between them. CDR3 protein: CASSVGNTNTEAFF. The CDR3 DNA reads TGTGCCAGCAGCGTAGGTAATACGAACACTGAAGCTTTCTTT.

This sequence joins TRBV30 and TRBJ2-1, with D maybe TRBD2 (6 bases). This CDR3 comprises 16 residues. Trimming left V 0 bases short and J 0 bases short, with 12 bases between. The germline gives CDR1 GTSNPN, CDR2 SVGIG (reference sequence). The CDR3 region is CAWSVFGGGSYNEQFF. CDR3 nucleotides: TGTGCCTGGAGTGTTTTCGGGGGAGGCTCCTACAATGAGCAGTTCTTC.

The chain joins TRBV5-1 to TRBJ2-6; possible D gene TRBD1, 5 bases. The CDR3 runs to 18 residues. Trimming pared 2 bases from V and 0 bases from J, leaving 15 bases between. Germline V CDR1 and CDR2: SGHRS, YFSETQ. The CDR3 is CASSLASQDRSGANVLTF. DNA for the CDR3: TGCGCCAGCAGCTTAGCTTCACAGGATCGCTCTGGGGCCAACGTCCTGACTTTC.

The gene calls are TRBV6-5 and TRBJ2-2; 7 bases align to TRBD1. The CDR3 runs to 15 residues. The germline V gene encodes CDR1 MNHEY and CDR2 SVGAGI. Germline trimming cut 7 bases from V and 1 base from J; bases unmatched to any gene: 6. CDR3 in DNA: TGTGCCAGCAAAAACACAGGGGTGAACACCGGGGAGCTGTTTTTT. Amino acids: CASKNTGVNTGELFF.

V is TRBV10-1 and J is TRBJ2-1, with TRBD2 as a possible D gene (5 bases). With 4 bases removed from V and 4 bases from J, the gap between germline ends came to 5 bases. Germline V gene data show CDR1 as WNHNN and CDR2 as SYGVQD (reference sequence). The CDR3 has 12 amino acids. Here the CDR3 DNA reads TGCGCCAGCAGTGGGGAGTACAATGAGCAGTTCTTC. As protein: CASSGEYNEQFF.

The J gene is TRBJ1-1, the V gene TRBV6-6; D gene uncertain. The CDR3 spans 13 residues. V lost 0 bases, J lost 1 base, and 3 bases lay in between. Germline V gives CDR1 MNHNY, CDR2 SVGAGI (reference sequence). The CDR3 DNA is TGTGCCAGCAGTTACTCGTGGAACACTGAAGCTTTCTTT. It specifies CASSYSWNTEAFF.

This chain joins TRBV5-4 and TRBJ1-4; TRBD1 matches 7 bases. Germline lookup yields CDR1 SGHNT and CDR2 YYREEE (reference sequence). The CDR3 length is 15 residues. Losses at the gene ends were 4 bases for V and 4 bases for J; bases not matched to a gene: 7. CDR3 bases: TGTGCCAGCAGCAGAGAGACAGGGAATAATGAAAAACTGTTTTTT. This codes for CASSRETGNNEKLFF.

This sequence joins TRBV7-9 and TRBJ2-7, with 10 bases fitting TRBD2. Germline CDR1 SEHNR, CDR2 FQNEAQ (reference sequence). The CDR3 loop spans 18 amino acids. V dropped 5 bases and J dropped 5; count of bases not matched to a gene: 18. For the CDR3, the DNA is TGTGCCAGCAGCCGTGGACAGGACCCTAGCGGGAGAGGTAACGAGCAGTACTTC. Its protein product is CASSRGQDPSGRGNEQYF.

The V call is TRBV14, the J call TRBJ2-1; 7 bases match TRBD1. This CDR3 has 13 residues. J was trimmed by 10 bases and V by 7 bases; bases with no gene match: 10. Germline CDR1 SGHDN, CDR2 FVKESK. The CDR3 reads CASTLTGFGEQFF. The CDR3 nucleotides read TGTGCCAGCACCCTGACAGGGTTCGGGGAGCAGTTCTTC.

DNA of the CDR3: TGTGCCAGCAGCTCCCCCGGAAGGGGCAATGAGCAGTTCTTC. Translation: CASSSPGRGNEQFF. The chain uses TRBV7-9 and TRBJ2-1; the D gene is possibly TRBD1 (5 bases). This CDR3 is 14 amino acids long. V lost 4 bases to trimming and J lost 6 bases, with 13 bases between them. Per germline, CDR1 SEHNR and CDR2 FQNEAQ (reference sequence).

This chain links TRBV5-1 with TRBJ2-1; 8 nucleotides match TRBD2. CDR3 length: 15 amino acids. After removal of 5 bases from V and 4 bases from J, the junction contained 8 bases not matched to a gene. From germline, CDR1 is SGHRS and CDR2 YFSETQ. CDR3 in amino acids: CASSQSGSSYNEQFF. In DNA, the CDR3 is TGCGCCAGCAGTCAAAGCGGGAGTTCTTACAATGAGCAGTTCTTC.

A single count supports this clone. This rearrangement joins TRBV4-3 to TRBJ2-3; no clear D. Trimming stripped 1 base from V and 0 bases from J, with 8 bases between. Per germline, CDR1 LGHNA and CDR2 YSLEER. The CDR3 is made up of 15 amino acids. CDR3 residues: CASSQGRSSTDTQYF. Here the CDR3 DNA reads TGCGCCAGCAGCCAAGGGCGGTCTAGCACAGATACGCAGTATTTT.

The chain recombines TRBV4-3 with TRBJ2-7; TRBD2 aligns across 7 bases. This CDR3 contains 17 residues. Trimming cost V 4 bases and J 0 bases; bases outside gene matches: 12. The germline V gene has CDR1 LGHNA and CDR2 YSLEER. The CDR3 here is CASSRGLVGGSSYEQYF. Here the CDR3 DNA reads TGCGCCAGCAGCCGTGGACTAGTGGGAGGGAGCTCCTACGAGCAGTACTTC.

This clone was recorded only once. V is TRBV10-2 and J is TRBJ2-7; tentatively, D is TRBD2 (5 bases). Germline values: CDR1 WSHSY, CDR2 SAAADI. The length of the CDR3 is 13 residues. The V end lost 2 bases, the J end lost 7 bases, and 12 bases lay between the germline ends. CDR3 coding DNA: TGCGCCAGCAGTGAGCTCGGACGCGGGGAGCAGTACTTC. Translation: CASSELGRGEQYF.

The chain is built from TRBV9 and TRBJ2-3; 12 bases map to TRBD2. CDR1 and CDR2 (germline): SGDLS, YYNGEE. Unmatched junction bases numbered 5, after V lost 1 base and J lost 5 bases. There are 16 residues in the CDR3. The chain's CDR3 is CASSVLAGGPGDTQYF. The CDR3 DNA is TGTGCCAGCAGCGTACTAGCGGGAGGGCCCGGAGATACGCAGTATTTT.

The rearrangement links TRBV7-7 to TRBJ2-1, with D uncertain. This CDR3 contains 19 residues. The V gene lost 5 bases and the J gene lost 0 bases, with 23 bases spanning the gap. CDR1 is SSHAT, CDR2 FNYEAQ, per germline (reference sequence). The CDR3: CASSPHPGRTVSSYNEQFF. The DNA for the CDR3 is TGTGCCAGCAGCCCCCACCCGGGTCGAACTGTAAGCTCCTACAATGAGCAGTTCTTC.

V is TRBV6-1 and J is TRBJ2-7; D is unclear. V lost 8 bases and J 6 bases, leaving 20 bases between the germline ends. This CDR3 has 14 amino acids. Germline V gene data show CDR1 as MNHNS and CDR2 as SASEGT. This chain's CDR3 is CASPVAGGIAEQYF. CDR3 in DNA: TGTGCCAGCCCCGTGGCAGGCGGAATTGCCGAGCAGTACTTC.